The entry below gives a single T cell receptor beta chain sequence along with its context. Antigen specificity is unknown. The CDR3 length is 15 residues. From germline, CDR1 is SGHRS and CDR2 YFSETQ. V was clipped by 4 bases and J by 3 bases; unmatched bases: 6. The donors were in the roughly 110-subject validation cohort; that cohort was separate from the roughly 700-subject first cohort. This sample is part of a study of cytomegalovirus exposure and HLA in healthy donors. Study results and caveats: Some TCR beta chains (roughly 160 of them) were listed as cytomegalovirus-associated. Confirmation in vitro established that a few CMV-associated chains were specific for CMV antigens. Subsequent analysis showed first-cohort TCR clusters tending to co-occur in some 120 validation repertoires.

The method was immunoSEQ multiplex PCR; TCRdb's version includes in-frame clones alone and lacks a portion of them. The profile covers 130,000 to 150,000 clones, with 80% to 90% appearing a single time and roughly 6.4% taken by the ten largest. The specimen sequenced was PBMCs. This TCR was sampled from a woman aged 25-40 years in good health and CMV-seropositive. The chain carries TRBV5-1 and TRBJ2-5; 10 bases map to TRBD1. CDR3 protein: CASSRTGTGEETQYF. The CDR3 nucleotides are TGCGCCAGCAGCAGGACCGGGACAGGGGAAGAGACCCAGTACTTC. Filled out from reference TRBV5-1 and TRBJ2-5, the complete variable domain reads KAGVTQTPRYLIKTRGQQVTLSCSPISGHRSVSWYQQTPGQGLQFLFEYFSETQRNKGNFPGRFSGRQFSNSRSEMNVSTLELGDSALYLCASSRTGTGEETQYFGPGTRLLVL.